The clone carrying this TCR beta chain was found a few times. This entry comes from a study of blood T cell repertoires in COVID-19. Overall study: The samples span acute and convalescent COVID-19 from the United States, Italy and Spain. The analysed material was cDNA or gDNA that came from T cells, B-cell-depleted T cells, or PBMCs.

V lost 1 base and J lost 2, with 16 bases in between. The CDR3 length is 17 residues. CDR1 and CDR2 from the germline V gene are SGHTA and FQGTGA. Per the original data handling: Estimation of nucleated cell counts relied on the amplification of reference gene primers. Profiled with immunoSEQ multiplex PCR; TCRdb holds only in-frame clones, not every one. The D gene and trimming were derived from the DNA, and the V and J assignments and clone size from that table. The table has 120,000 or so clones, just under 90% seen once. V and J are TRBV7-3 and TRBJ2-3; maybe TRBD1 (6 bases). This TCR was sampled from a woman aged 45-65 years with acute or convalescent COVID-19. The specimen sequenced was peripheral blood. The CDR3 region has the DNA TGTGCCAGCAGCTTAAATCCTGGGCCAGGGGTCACAGATACGCAGTATTTT. It encodes CASSLNPGPGVTDTQYF.